Shown below are 6 T cell receptor beta chains from a single sample sequenced in a study of T cell clonality in common variable immunodeficiency. Sequencing was performed with immunoSEQ multiplex PCR; in TCRdb, only in-frame clones are kept and a portion is missing. The sample contains 60,000 to 75,000 clones, none of them singletons. The sample was peripheral blood mononuclear cells. Receptors originate from a person between 18 and 70 years old in good health.

This clone was counted many times. The read terminates 3 residues before the CDR3 end, so the remaining end is supplied by the germline J gene. The genes are TRBV12-3 or TRBV12-4 and TRBJ2-3, with no clear D. The CDR3 is made up of 14 amino acids. V was trimmed by 1 base and J by 0 bases, leaving 5 bases between them. The CDR3 bases that were read are TGTGCCAGCAGTTTAGGTCCTAGCACAGATACG. It translates to CASSLGPSTDT. The whole CDR3 reads CASSLGPSTDTQYF.

This clone was counted many times. The read halts 3 residues ahead of the CDR3 end, with the missing end drawn from the germline J gene. The chain uses TRBV14 and TRBJ2-7; D remains ambiguous. The CDR3 runs to 10 residues. Germline V gene sequence: CDR1 SGHDN, CDR2 FVKESK. The CDR3 bases that were read are TGTGCTAGACACTCCTACGAG. Protein sequence: CARHSYE. The full CDR3 protein is CARHSYEQYF.

This clone was counted at least ten times. The read comes to an end 3 residues before the CDR3 does, leaving the germline J gene to fill in the end. The chain has TRBV5-1 and TRBJ2-5; D is unclear. Trimming shortened V by 0 bases and J by 7 bases, and 13 bases separated the two germline ends. Germline V CDR1 and CDR2: SGHRS, YFSETQ. This CDR3 has 14 amino acids. Partial CDR3 DNA: TGCGCCAGCAGCTTGGCGGGTCCCCCGGGGACC. This encodes CASSLAGPPGT. The entire CDR3 is CASSLAGPPGTQYF.

This clone was seen repeatedly, ten times or more. The sequenced fragment ends 3 residues before the CDR3 boundary, so the rest is inferred from the germline J gene. The chain is built from TRBV29-1 and TRBJ2-1; D not resolved. The V gene lost 0 bases and the J gene lost 6 bases, with 9 bases spanning the gap. CDR1 is SQVTM and CDR2 is ANQGSEA in the germline V gene. This CDR3 region has 13 residues. Incomplete CDR3 DNA: TGCAGCGTTGAAGAGCGGAACCTCAATGAG. This sequence encodes CSVEERNLNE. The CDR3 in full is CSVEERNLNEQFF.

This clone appeared many times. From the germline J gene comes the end of the CDR3, since the read stops 3 residues before it. This chain connects TRBV18 to TRBJ2-5, with D maybe TRBD1 (6 bases). This CDR3 region has 16 residues. V was trimmed by 4 bases and J by 2 bases, leaving 17 bases between them. Germline lookup yields CDR1 KGHSH and CDR2 LQKENI. This CDR3 is CASSQGQLSLQETQYF. The CDR3 DNA, read in part, is TGTGCCAGCTCACAAGGACAGCTTTCTTTACAAGAGACC.

The sample holds many counts of this clone. The read halts 3 residues ahead of the CDR3 end, with the missing end drawn from the germline J gene. The rearrangement uses TRBV20-1 and TRBJ1-6, with D possibly being TRBD1 (5 bases). The CDR3 has 13 amino acids. The V end lost 1 base, the J end lost 12 bases, and 13 bases lay between the germline ends. Germline CDR1 reads DFQATT; CDR2 reads SNEGSKA (reference sequence). The CDR3 bases that were read are TGCAGTGCTAGAGGCAGAGGGGAGGGACCC. It is translated as CSARGRGEGP. The entire CDR3 protein is CSARGRGEGPLHF.